This T cell receptor (beta chain) came from a study of tumor-infiltrating lymphocytes in primary liver carcinoma. Of note for this clonotype: Compared with germline, one end of the junction differs, possibly owing to a read error.

Germline CDR1 and CDR2: MNHEY and SVGEGT. This CDR3 has 16 amino acids. In addition to blood RNA drawn from unsorted whole blood, germline DNA was extracted. The investigators made TCR beta cDNA from roughly 0.55 ug total RNA, using a constant-region primer. Slightly modified ARM-PCR served as the procedure for the TCR beta libraries. These libraries came from three rounds of nested multiplex PCR. Running roughly 10 cycles apiece, the first two PCR rounds relied on TRBV1-TRBV30 forward primers together with a C-beta reverse primer. One entry per CDR3 protein results from TCRdb running MiXCR on the multiplex PCR reads. The sample consists of about 320,000 distinct CDR3 sequences, about three fifths of them appearing once.

The sequencing sample was made of peripheral blood. The receptor comes from a woman aged 25 to 39 with primary liver carcinoma and hepatitis B virus infection. The chain joins TRBV6-2 or TRBV6-3 to TRBJ1-5, with D perhaps matching TRBD1 (5 bases). The chain's CDR3 is CVNTKAQGGSNQPQHF. The CDR3 DNA is TGTGTCAACACCAAAGCTCAGGGTGGAAGCAATCAGCCCCAGCACTTT.